This T cell receptor (beta chain) was identified during a study of OX40 agonist ivuxolimab in advanced cancers. At the level of the study: Ivuxolimab was delivered to patients intravenously every 2 weeks at doses spanning 0.01 to 10 mg/kg. Age averaged around 59 years (range roughly 23 to 85), and 70% to 85% were male. Findings and caveats of the study: There was clonal expansion of CD4+ and CD8+ blood T cells by week 6 at 0.1 to 3.0 mg/kg.

Clones were sequenced by immunoSEQ multiplex PCR, and TCRdb holds only the in-frame ones, with some missing. The repertoire holds around 76,000 clones, with around 82% as singletons. As to this clone: As yet, its antigen is unknown.

The V end was cut by 5 bases, the J end by 0 bases, with 11 bases between. The CDR3 is made up of 14 amino acids. Germline V lookup: CDR1 SGHRS, CDR2 YFSETQ. This clonotype originated in an adult with an advanced solid tumor such as melanoma, head and neck, liver or kidney cancer. This sequence joins TRBV5-1 and TRBJ1-1; a possible D gene is TRBD1 (5 bases). The specimen comprised CD4+ or CD8+ T cells sorted from blood, sampled in a trial of the OX40 agonist ivuxolimab. DNA for the CDR3: TGCGCCAGCAGAACCGGACACTTGAACACTGAAGCTTTCTTT. Its translation: CASRTGHLNTEAFF. Variable domain in full (rest from reference TRBV5-1 and TRBJ1-1): KAGVTQTPRYLIKTRGQQVTLSCSPISGHRSVSWYQQTPGQGLQFLFEYFSETQRNKGNFPGRFSGRQFSNSRSEMNVSTLELGDSALYLCASRTGHLNTEAFFGQGTRLTVV.